These T cell receptor beta chains were read from a single sample in a study of OX40 agonist ivuxolimab in advanced cancers. Profiling relied on immunoSEQ multiplex PCR, and the TCRdb table lists in-frame clones only, not all of them. The table includes roughly 37,000 clones, 74% detected once. The sample here was CD4+ or CD8+ T cells sorted from blood, taken in a trial of the OX40 agonist ivuxolimab. All receptors come from an adult with an advanced solid tumor such as melanoma, head and neck, liver or kidney cancer. Each CDR3 is given with its conserved first and last residue. D genes are given only for firm matches. Size values are once, few and many counts, or a class for expanded clones, and some rows have none.

>-|TRBV5-1|TRBJ1-6|TRBD1
TGCGCCAGCAGCTTGACCCCCCAGGGGGATAATTCACCCCTCCACTTT
CASSLTPQGDNSPLHF
>-|TRBV19|TRBJ2-3|-
TGTGCCAGTAGTATTAGACTCCGAGATACGCAGTATTTT
CASSIRLRDTQYF
>-|TRBV27|TRBJ1-2|TRBD1
TGTGCCAGCAGTTTGAGTCAGGGGGATTGGTATGGCTACACCTTC
CASSLSQGDWYGYTF
>once|TRBV6-1|TRBJ1-1|-
TGTGCCAGCAGGGACATGAACACTGAAGCTTTCTTT
CASRDMNTEAFF
>-|TRBV25-1|TRBJ1-1|-
TGTGCCAGCAGGCCTCACGTGGGGAACACTGAAGCTTTCTTT
CASRPHVGNTEAFF
>-|TRBV6-1|TRBJ1-2|-
TGTGCCAGCAGTGAACGTTCCGGACGGGCGGACTATGGCTACACCTTC
CASSERSGRADYGYTF
>-|TRBV5-1|TRBJ2-5|TRBD1
TGCGCCAGCAGACTGGACAGGGGGGACCAAGAGACCCAGTACTTC
CASRLDRGDQETQYF
>-|TRBV7-8|TRBJ1-5|TRBD1
TGTGCCAGCAGCTTGGGCACAGGGGGAAACCAGCCCCAGCATTTT
CASSLGTGGNQPQHF
>few|TRBV6-4|TRBJ1-2|TRBD1
TGTGCCAGCAGTGACGGCAACAGGGGAACCTATGGCTACACCTTC
CASSDGNRGTYGYTF
>-|TRBV19|TRBJ1-2|-
TGTGCCAGTAGTATTCCGGGACCGACCCTCTATGGCTACACCTTC
CASSIPGPTLYGYTF
>-|TRBV5-5|TRBJ2-3|TRBD1
TGTGCCAGCAGCCCGGGACAGGGGTTGGATACGCAGTATTTT
CASSPGQGLDTQYF
>-|TRBV12-5|TRBJ1-3|TRBD1
TGTGCTAGTGGTTTGGGTATTCAGGGGGCGCAGTCTGGAAACACCATATATTTT
CASGLGIQGAQSGNTIYF
>-|TRBV5-6|TRBJ1-4|TRBD1
TGTGCCAGCAGCTTGCGGACAGGTGCAACAACTAATGAAAAACTGTTTTTT
CASSLRTGATTNEKLFF
>-|TRBV11-2|TRBJ2-7|-
TGTGCCAGCAGCTTAGCGGGCCGCGGCTACGAGCAGTACTTC
CASSLAGRGYEQYF
>-|TRBV5-1|TRBJ1-5|TRBD1
TGCGCCAGCGGTACCGGGACAGGTTACGGGCAGCCCCAGCATTTT
CASGTGTGYGQPQHF
>-|TRBV2|TRBJ1-1|-
TGTGCCAGCAGTTTAGGAGGTTGGGAAGCTTTCTTT
CASSLGGWEAFF
>-|TRBV30|TRBJ1-1|-
TGTGCCTGGAGTGTATTTCATTCGGGGGCGGAAGCTTTCTTT
CAWSVFHSGAEAFF
>-|TRBV10-3|TRBJ2-3|TRBD2
TGTGCCATCAGAGCGGGGGGGCAGGATACGCAGTATTTT
CAIRAGGQDTQYF
>-|TRBV21-1|TRBJ2-1|-
TGTGCCAGCAGCACGCCAGGGAGCCGGCAGTTCTTC
CASSTPGSRQFF
>-|TRBV2|TRBJ2-3|-
TGTGCCAGCAGGGATTGGGGGCTTCCCAGCACAGATACGCAGTATTTT
CASRDWGLPSTDTQYF
>once|TRBV15|TRBJ2-3|TRBD2
TGTGCCACCAGCAGAGAGGAAGCGGGATTCACAGATACGCAGTATTTT
CATSREEAGFTDTQYF
>-|TRBV5-1|TRBJ1-2|-
TGCGCCAGCAAAGGTGGGCTTGGAACGGGGTATGGCTACACCTTC
CASKGGLGTGYGYTF
>-|TRBV28|TRBJ1-1|TRBD1
TGTGCCAGCAGTTTATCTCGGGACAGGGCGGAAGCTTTCTTT
CASSLSRDRAEAFF
>-|TRBV5-6|TRBJ1-1|-
TGTGCCAGCAGCTTGGGACCCCGACAAGGCAAAGCTTTCTTT
CASSLGPRQGKAFF
>-|TRBV5-1|TRBJ1-3|-
TGCGCCAGCAGCCCCCGGACAGCTTCTGGAAACACCATATATTTT
CASSPRTASGNTIYF
>-|TRBV7-9|TRBJ1-2|TRBD1
TGTGCCAGCAGCAACAGGGGTAACTATGGCTACACCTTC
CASSNRGNYGYTF
>-|TRBV19|TRBJ2-7|-
TGTGCCAGTAGTACCCTCCTAGCGTCTTACGAGCAGTACTTC
CASSTLLASYEQYF
>-|TRBV5-1|TRBJ2-5|-
TGCGCCAGCAGCTTGGGCCAGCTACCTGAGACCCAGTACTTC
CASSLGQLPETQYF
>-|TRBV9|TRBJ1-1|-
TGTGCCAGCAGCGTAGTGCCAGGGTACACTGAAGCTTTCTTT
CASSVVPGYTEAFF
>-|TRBV7-8|TRBJ1-2|-
TGTGCCAGCAGCCCCTTTGGGCAGGGGACCTATGGCTACACCTTC
CASSPFGQGTYGYTF
>-|TRBV5-6|TRBJ1-2|-
TGTGCCAGCAGCCCCTTTGGGCAGGGGACCTATGGCTACACCTTC
CASSPFGQGTYGYTF
>-|TRBV6-6|TRBJ1-2|-
TGTGCCAGCAGGGGACAACGTGGCTACACCTTC
CASRGQRGYTF
>-|TRBV5-1|TRBJ1-1|TRBD1
TGCGCCAGCAGCTTAGGGGGCAGGATAACTGAAGCTTTCTTT
CASSLGGRITEAFF
>-|TRBV5-6|TRBJ2-3|-
TGTGCCAGCAGCTTGGCCCCGTCCAGCACAGATACGCAGTATTTT
CASSLAPSSTDTQYF
>-|TRBV9|TRBJ2-5|-
TGTGCCAGCAGCGTAGCCTTGAGTGCCCAAGAGACCCAGTACTTC
CASSVALSAQETQYF
>-|TRBV6-1|TRBJ1-1|TRBD1
TGTGCCAGCAGTGACCCAGGGGGTGCCACTGAAGCTTTCTTT
CASSDPGGATEAFF
>once|TRBV11-2|TRBJ2-5|-
TGTGCCAGCAGCTCGCAGTCAAGATTCGAGACCCAGTACTTC
CASSSQSRFETQYF
>-|TRBV10-3|TRBJ2-7|-
TGTGCCATCAGTGGATCGCAGGCCTACGAGCAGTACTTC
CAISGSQAYEQYF
>-|TRBV2|TRBJ1-1|-
TGTGCCAGCAGCGACCGACTCAGGGGAATGAACACTGAAGCTTTCTTT
CASSDRLRGMNTEAFF
>-|TRBV29-1|TRBJ2-2|TRBD1
TGCAGCGGACGACAGGGGTCCACCGGGGAGCTGTTTTTT
CSGRQGSTGELFF